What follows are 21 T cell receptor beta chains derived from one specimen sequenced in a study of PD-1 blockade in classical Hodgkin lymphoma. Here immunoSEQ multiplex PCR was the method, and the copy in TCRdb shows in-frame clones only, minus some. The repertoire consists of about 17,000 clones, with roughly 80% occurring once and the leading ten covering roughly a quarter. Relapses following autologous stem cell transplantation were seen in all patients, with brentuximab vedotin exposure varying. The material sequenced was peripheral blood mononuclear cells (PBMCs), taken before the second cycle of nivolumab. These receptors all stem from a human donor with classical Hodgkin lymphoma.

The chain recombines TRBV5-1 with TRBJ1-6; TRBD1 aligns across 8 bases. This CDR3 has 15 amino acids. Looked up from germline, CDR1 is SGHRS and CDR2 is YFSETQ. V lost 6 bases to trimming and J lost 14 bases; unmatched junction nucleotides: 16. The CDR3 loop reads CASTSGTGTIPTLHF. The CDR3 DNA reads TGCGCCAGCACCTCCGGGACAGGCACTATCCCCACCCTCCACTTT.

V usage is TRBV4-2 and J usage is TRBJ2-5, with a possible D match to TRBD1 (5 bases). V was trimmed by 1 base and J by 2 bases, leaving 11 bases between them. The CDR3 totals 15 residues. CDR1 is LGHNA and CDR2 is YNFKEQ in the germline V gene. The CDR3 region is CASSQAPGPQETQYF. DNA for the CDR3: TGTGCCAGCAGCCAAGCTCCAGGGCCTCAAGAGACCCAGTACTTC.

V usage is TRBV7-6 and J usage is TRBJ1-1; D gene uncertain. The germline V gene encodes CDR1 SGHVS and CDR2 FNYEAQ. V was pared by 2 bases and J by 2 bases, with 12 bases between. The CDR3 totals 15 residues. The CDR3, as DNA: TGTGCCAGCAGCTTACGGTTTCAGGAAAACACTGAAGCTTTCTTT. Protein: CASSLRFQENTEAFF.

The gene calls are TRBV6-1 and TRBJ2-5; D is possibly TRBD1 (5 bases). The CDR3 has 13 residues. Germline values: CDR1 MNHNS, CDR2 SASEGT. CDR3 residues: CATKGQGQETQYF. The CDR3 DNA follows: TGTGCGACCAAAGGGCAGGGCCAAGAGACCCAGTACTTC.

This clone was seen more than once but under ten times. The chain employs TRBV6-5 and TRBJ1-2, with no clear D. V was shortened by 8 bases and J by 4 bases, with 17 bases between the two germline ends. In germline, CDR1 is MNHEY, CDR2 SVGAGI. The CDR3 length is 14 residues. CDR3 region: CASGSTSNSYGYTF. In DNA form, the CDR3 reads TGTGCCAGCGGTTCGACTAGTAATTCCTATGGCTACACCTTC.

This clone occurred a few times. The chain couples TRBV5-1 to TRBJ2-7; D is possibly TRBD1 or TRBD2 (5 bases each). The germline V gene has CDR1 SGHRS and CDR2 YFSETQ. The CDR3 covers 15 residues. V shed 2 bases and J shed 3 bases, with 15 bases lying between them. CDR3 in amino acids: CASSFLGPVSYEQYF. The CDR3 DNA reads TGCGCCAGCAGCTTTTTGGGACCAGTGAGCTACGAGCAGTACTTC.

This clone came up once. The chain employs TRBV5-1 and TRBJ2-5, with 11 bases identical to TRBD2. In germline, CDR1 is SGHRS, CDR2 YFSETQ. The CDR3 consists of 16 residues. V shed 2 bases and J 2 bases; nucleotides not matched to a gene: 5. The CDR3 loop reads CASSLAIAGGQETQYF. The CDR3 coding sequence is TGCGCCAGCAGCTTAGCTATAGCGGGGGGGCAAGAGACCCAGTACTTC.

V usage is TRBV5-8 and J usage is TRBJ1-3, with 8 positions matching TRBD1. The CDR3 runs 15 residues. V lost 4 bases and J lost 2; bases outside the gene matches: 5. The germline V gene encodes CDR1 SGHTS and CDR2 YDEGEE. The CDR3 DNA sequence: TGTGCCAGCAGCCAGGACAGGGTGGCTGGAAACACCATATATTTT. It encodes CASSQDRVAGNTIYF. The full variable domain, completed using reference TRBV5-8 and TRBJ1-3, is EAGVTQSPTHLIKTRGQQATLRCSPISGHTSVYWYQQALGLGLQFLLWYDEGEERNRGNFPPRFSGRQFPNYSSELNVNALELEDSALYLCASSQDRVAGNTIYFGEGSWLTVV.

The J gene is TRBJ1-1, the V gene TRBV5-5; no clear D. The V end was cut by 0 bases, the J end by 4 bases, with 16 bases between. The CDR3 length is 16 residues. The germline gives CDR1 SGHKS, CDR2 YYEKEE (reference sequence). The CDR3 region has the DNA TGTGCCAGCAGCTTGGATCGCCAGGTCATGGGCACTGAAGCTTTCTTT. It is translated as CASSLDRQVMGTEAFF.

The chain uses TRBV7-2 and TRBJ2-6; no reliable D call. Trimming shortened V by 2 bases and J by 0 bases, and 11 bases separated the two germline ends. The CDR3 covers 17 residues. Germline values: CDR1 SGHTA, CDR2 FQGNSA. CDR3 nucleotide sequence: TGTGCCAGCAGCTTACTCGCAAGGAGCTCTGGGGCCAACGTCCTGACTTTC. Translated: CASSLLARSSGANVLTF. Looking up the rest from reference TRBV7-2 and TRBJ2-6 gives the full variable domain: GAGVSQSPSNKVTEKGKDVELRCDPISGHTALYWYRQSLGQGLEFLIYFQGNSAPDKSGLPSDRFSAERTGGSVSTLTIQRTQQEDSAVYLCASSLLARSSGANVLTFGAGSRLTVL.

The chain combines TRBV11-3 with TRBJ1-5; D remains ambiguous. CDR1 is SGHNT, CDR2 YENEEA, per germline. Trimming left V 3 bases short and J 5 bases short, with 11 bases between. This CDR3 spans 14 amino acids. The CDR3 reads CASSLSRAHQPQHF. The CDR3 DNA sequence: TGTGCCAGCAGCTTGTCGCGGGCGCATCAGCCCCAGCATTTT.

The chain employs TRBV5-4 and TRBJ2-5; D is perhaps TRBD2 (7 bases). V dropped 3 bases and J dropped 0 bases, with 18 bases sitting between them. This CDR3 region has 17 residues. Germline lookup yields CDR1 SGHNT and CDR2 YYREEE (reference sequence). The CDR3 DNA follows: TGTGCCAGCAGCTCTGGGGGGCGGGGGACGTACCAAGAGACCCAGTACTTC. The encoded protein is CASSSGGRGTYQETQYF.

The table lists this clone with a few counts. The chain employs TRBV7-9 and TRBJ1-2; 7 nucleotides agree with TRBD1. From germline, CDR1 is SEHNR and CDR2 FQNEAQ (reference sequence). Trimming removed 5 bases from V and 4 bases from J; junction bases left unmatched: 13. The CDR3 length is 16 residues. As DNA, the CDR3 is TGTGCCAGCAGCGTAACCCTCTGGGACAGAATCTATGGCTACACCTTC. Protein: CASSVTLWDRIYGYTF.

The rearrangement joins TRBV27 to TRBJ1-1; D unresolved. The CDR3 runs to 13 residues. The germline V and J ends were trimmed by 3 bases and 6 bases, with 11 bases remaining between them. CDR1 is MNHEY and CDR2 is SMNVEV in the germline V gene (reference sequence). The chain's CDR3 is CASSLGWMAEAFF. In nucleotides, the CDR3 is TGTGCCAGCAGTTTGGGGTGGATGGCTGAAGCTTTCTTT.

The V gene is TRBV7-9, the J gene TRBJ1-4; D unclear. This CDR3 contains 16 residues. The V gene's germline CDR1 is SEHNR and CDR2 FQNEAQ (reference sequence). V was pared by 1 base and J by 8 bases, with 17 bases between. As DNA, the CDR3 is TGTGCCAGCAGCTTAGTTTCGTTCGGGGAGAACGAAAAACTGTTTTTT. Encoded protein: CASSLVSFGENEKLFF.

The CDR3 loop is CASSFQRGRTDTQYF. The CDR3 DNA follows: TGTGCCAGCAGCTTCCAGCGGGGACGCACAGATACGCAGTATTTT. This chain uses TRBV5-6 with TRBJ2-3; 7 bases agree with TRBD2. This CDR3 spans 15 amino acids. Germline CDR1 and CDR2: SGHDT and YYEEEE. Trimming took 2 bases from V and 1 from J; bases not matched to a gene: 4.

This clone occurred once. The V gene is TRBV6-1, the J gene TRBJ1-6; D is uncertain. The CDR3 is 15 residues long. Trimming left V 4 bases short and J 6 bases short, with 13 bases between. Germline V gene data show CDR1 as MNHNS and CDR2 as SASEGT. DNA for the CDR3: TGTGCCAGCAGTGTAGATGGCGGTCGTAATTCACCCCTCCACTTT. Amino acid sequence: CASSVDGGRNSPLHF.

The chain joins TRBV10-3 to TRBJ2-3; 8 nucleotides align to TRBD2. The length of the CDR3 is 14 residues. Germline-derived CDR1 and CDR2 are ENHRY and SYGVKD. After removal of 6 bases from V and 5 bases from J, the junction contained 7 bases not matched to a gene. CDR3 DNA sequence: TGTGCCATCAGCGGGGGGGCCAAGGGAGATACGCAGTATTTT. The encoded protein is CAISGGAKGDTQYF.

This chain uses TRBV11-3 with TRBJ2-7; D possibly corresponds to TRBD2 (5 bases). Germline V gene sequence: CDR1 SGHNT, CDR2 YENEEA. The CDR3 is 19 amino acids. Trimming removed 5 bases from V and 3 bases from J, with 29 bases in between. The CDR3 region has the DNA TGTGCCAGCAGCCCAAAACAAAACCAACATACCCGAGAGGGCTACGAGCAGTACTTC. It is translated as CASSPKQNQHTREGYEQYF.

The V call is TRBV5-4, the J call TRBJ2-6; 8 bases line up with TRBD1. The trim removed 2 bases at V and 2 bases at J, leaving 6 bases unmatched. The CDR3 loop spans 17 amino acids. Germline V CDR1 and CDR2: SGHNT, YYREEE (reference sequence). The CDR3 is CASSLNRGLTGANVLTF. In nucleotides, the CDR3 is TGTGCCAGCAGCTTAAACAGGGGGTTAACTGGGGCCAACGTCCTGACTTTC.

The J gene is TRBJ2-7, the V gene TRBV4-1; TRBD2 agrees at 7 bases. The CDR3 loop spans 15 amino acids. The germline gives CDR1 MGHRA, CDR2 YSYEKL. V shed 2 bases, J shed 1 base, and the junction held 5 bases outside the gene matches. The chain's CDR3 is CASSQKRGLSYEQYF. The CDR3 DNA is TGCGCCAGCAGCCAAAAGCGGGGCCTTTCCTACGAGCAGTACTTC.